These 27 T cell receptor beta chains were sequenced from one sample in a study of T cells expressing NK-cell markers. No DNA is given; TCRdb re-called the 5' RACE reads and lists each CDR3 protein once. The sample has 550,000 to 600,000 distinct CDR3 sequences. Sequencing used blood T cells: a sorted CD56 or NKG2C T cell subset, CD4+ or CD8+ T cells, or bulk PBMC T cells (not recorded which). The source of these receptors is a man younger than 35 in good health.

The CDR3: CASSLSLREPQNIQYF. The rearrangement joins TRBV13 to TRBJ2-4. This CDR3 region has 16 residues. Germline CDR1 and CDR2: PRHDT and FYEKMQ (reference sequence).

V and J are TRBV20-1 and TRBJ2-4; the D call of TRBD2 rests on TCRdb alone, since no DNA is present to check it. The CDR3 extends over 18 amino acids. CDR1 and CDR2 (germline): DFQATT, SNEGSKA (reference sequence). CDR3 in amino acids: CSAEWPSGNYLTKNIQYF.

The V call is TRBV5-1, the J call TRBJ2-1; TCRdb lists TRBD2, though no DNA is available to test this call. Germline V gene data show CDR1 as SGHRS and CDR2 as YFSETQ. The CDR3 has 16 residues. The CDR3 loop is CASRPGTSGILNEQFF.

The J gene is TRBJ2-3, the V gene TRBV4-2; TCRdb outputs TRBD2, but without DNA this stays unchecked. The CDR3 sequence is 15 residues long. Germline V gives CDR1 LGHNA, CDR2 YNFKEQ. This chain's CDR3 is CASSQGTGLEDTQYF.

V is TRBV21-1 and J is TRBJ2-1; TCRdb names TRBD2, which stays unverified in the absence of DNA. TRBV21-1 corresponds to a pseudogene. CDR3 length equals 16 residues. This chain's CDR3 is CASSKEGELASNEQFF.

The V call is TRBV15, the J call TRBJ2-7; the D gene TCRdb calls, TRBD1, cannot be checked with no DNA. The CDR3 totals 14 residues. CDR1 LNHNV and CDR2 YYDKDF come from the germline V gene (reference sequence). This chain's CDR3 is CATGGRDHNYEQYF.

V is TRBV5-1 and J is TRBJ2-1; without DNA, the TCRdb call of TRBD2 cannot be checked. Per the germline V gene, CDR1 is SGHRS and CDR2 is YFSETQ. This CDR3 has 15 residues. CDR3 amino acids: CASRGGGNHVNEQFF.

J is TRBJ2-3 and V is TRBV6-5; checking the TCRdb D call of TRBD2 is not possible without DNA. Germline V lookup: CDR1 MNHEY, CDR2 SVGAGI. This CDR3 contains 18 residues. CDR3 region: CASSYSGAGGHYPDTQYF.

J is TRBJ1-2 and V is TRBV29-1. Germline values: CDR1 SQVTM, CDR2 ANQGSEA. CDR3 length equals 13 residues. This CDR3 reads CSVEDGTPDGYTF.

This chain links TRBV10-3 with TRBJ1-1; TCRdb lists TRBD1, though no DNA is available to test this call. The CDR3 length is 15 residues. The germline gives CDR1 ENHRY, CDR2 SYGVKD. The chain's CDR3 is CAISGPLGEGTEAFF.

The chain recombines TRBV29-1 with TRBJ2-1; absent DNA, TCRdb's TRBD1 call cannot be checked. The CDR3 contains 13 residues. CDR1 SQVTM and CDR2 ANQGSEA come from the germline V gene. The CDR3 spells CSALGGTYNEQFF.

The chain recombines TRBV12-3 or TRBV12-4 with TRBJ2-7. There are 13 residues in the CDR3. CDR3 loop: CASSSRTSYEQYF.

The chain links TRBV20-1 to TRBJ2-1; TCRdb picks TRBD2, but there is no DNA to check that call. The CDR3 loop spans 17 amino acids. Germline V gives CDR1 DFQATT, CDR2 SNEGSKA (reference sequence). This CDR3 reads CSALGLTGGLPEYRQFF.

The CDR3 is CASSPLKGGAEAFF. The chain recombines TRBV4-3 with TRBJ1-1; TCRdb gives TRBD1 as the D gene, but with no DNA this cannot be confirmed. There are 14 residues in the CDR3. Germline values: CDR1 LGHNA, CDR2 YSLEER.

This CDR3 is CASSLTGSVTGELFF. The V and J genes are TRBV27 and TRBJ2-2; TCRdb's D call of TRBD1 is untestable without DNA. Germline CDR1 and CDR2: MNHEY and SMNVEV (reference sequence). The CDR3 has 15 amino acids.

CDR3 in amino acids: CASRQFRLADYNEQFF. The chain is built from TRBV2 and TRBJ2-1; TCRdb gives TRBD2 as the D gene, but with no DNA this cannot be confirmed. The CDR3 length is 16 residues. Germline assignment: CDR1 SNHLY and CDR2 FYNNEI.

The chain recombines TRBV20-1 with TRBJ2-1; TCRdb selects TRBD1, and the lack of DNA leaves this call unchecked. This CDR3 has 16 residues. Germline CDR1 and CDR2: DFQATT and SNEGSKA (reference sequence). CDR3 sequence: CSAPGLGTSSYNEQFF.

V and J are TRBV12-3 or TRBV12-4 and TRBJ2-2; the D call of TRBD2 rests on TCRdb alone, since no DNA is present to check it. This CDR3 has 17 residues. The CDR3 region is CASSFSGGPTNTGELFF.

The chain joins TRBV20-1 to TRBJ1-2; TCRdb calls TRBD1, which cannot be checked without DNA. The length of the CDR3 is 15 residues. Germline values: CDR1 DFQATT, CDR2 SNEGSKA (reference sequence). CDR3 residues: CSPGSRTGIEYGYTF.

The rearrangement uses TRBV5-6 and TRBJ2-3. This CDR3 is 15 amino acids long. Per the germline V gene, CDR1 is SGHDT and CDR2 is YYEEEE. The CDR3 loop reads CASSVTLGSTDTQYF.

V gene TRBV7-6 combines with J gene TRBJ2-1; lacking DNA, the TRBD1 call made by TCRdb goes unchecked. The germline CDR1 and CDR2 sequences are SGHVS and FNYEAQ. The CDR3 contains 15 residues. The CDR3 sequence: CASSLTGGSGSLEFF.

The chain uses TRBV4-1 and TRBJ1-5. This CDR3 spans 17 amino acids. The germline V gene has CDR1 MGHRA and CDR2 YSYEKL. CDR3 protein: CASSQDRGGTGNQPQHF.

The genes are TRBV11-1 and TRBJ2-5; lacking DNA, the TRBD2 call made by TCRdb goes unchecked. This CDR3 contains 21 residues. CDR1 SGHAT and CDR2 FQDESV come from the germline V gene (reference sequence). Here the CDR3 reads CASSLVGGPTSGSTLQETQYF.

CDR3 sequence reads: CASSLRNRGGEKLFF. The J gene is TRBJ1-4, the V gene TRBV12-3 or TRBV12-4; TCRdb indicates TRBD1, and absent DNA this call remains unverified. The CDR3 length is 15 residues.

This chain links TRBV27 with TRBJ2-1; TCRdb indicates TRBD1, and absent DNA this call remains unverified. CDR3 length: 15 amino acids. CDR1 is MNHEY and CDR2 is SMNVEV in the germline V gene (reference sequence). The CDR3 here is CASRTTGVKNNEQFF.

Here the CDR3 reads CWSSRQSVPTEAFF. V gene TRBV20-1 combines with J gene TRBJ1-1. CDR3 length: 14 amino acids. The V gene's germline CDR1 is DFQATT and CDR2 SNEGSKA (reference sequence).

The V and J genes are TRBV5-1 and TRBJ2-1; TCRdb calls TRBD2, which cannot be checked without DNA. Germline-derived CDR1 and CDR2 are SGHRS and YFSETQ. CDR3 length: 15 residues. CDR3 in amino acids: CASSFSGRGINEQFF.